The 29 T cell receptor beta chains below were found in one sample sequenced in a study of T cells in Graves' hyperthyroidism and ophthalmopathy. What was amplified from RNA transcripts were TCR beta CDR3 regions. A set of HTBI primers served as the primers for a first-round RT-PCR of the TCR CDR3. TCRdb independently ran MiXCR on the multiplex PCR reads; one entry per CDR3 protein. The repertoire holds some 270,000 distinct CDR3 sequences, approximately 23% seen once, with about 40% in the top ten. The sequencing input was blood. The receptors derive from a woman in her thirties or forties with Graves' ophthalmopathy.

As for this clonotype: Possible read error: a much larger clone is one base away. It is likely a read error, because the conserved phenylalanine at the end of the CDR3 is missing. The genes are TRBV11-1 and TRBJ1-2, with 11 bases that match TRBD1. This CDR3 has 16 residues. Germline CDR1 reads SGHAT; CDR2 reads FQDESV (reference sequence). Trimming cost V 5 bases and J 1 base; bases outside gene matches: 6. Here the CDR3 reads CASSLGQGASNYGYTL. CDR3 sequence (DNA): TGTGCCAGCAGCCTAGGACAGGGGGCGAGTAACTATGGCTACACCCTC.

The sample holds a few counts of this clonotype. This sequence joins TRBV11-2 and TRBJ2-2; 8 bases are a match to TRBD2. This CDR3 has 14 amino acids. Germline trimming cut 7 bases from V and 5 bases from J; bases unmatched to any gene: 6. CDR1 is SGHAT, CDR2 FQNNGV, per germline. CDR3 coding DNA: TGTGCCAGCACTCTAGCGGGTGGTACCGGGGAGCTGTTTTTT. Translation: CASTLAGGTGELFF.

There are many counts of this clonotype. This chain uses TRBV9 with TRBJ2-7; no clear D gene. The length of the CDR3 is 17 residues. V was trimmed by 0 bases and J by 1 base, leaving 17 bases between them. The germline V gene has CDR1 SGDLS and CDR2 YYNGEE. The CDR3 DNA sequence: TGTGCCAGCAGCGTAGGGACCGCCGAGACCGGATCCTACGAGCAGTACTTC. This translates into CASSVGTAETGSYEQYF. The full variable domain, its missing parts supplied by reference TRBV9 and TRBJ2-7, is DSGVTQTPKHLITATGQRVTLRCSPRSGDLSVYWYQQSLDQGLQFLIQYYNGEERAKGNILERFSAQQFPDLHSELNLSSLELGDSALYFCASSVGTAETGSYEQYFGPGTRLTVT.

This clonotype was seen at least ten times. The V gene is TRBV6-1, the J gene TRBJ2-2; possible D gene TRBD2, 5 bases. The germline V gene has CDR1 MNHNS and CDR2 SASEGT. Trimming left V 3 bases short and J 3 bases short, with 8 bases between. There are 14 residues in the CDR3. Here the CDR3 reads CASSDGEYTGELFF. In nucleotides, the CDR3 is TGTGCCAGCAGTGATGGGGAGTACACCGGGGAGCTGTTTTTT.

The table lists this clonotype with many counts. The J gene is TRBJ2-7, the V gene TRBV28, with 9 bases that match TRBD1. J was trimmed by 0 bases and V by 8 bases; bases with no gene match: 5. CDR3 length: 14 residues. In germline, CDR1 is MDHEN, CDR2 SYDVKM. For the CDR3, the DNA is TGTGCCAGCGCCGGGACAGGGAGCTCCTACGAGCAGTACTTC. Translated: CASAGTGSSYEQYF. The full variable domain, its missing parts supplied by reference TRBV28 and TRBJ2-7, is DVKVTQSSRYLVKRTGEKVFLECVQDMDHENMFWYRQDPGLGLRLIYFSYDVKMKEKGDIPEGYSVSREKKERFSLILESASTNQTSMYLCASAGTGSSYEQYFGPGTRLTVT.

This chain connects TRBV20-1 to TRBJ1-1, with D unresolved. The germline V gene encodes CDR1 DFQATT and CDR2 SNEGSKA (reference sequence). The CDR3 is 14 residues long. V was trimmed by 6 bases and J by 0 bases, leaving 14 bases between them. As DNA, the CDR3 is TGCAGTGCCGACCCTACTGGGATGAACACTGAAGCTTTCTTT. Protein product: CSADPTGMNTEAFF.

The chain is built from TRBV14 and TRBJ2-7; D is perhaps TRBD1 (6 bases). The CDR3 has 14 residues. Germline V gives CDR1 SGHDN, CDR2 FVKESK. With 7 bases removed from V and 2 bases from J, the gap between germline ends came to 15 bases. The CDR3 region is CASNSRDNPYEQYF. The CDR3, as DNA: TGTGCCAGCAACTCACGGGACAACCCCTACGAGCAGTACTTC.

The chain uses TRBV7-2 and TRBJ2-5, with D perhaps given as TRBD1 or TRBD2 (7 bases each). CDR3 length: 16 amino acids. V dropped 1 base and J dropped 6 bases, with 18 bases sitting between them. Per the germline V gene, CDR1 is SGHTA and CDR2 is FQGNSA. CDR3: CASSLDLRQGGKTQYF. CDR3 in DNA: TGTGCCAGCAGCTTAGATTTACGACAGGGAGGGAAGACCCAGTACTTC.

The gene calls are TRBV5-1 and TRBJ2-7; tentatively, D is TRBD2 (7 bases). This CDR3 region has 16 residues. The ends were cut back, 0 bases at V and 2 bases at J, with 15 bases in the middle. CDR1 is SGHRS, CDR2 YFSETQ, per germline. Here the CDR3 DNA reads TGCGCCAGCAGCTTGGTGGGCGGGGGCGACGCCTACGAGCAGTACTTC. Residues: CASSLVGGGDAYEQYF.

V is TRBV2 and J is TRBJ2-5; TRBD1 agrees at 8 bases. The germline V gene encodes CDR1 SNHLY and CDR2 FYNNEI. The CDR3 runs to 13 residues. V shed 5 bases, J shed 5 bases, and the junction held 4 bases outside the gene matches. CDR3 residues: CASSTDRGETQYF. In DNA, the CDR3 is TGTGCCAGCAGTACCGACAGGGGTGAGACCCAGTACTTC.

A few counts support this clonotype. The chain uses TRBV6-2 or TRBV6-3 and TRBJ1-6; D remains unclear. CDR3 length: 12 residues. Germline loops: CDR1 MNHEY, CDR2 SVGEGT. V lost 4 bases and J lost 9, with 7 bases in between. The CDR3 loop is CASSSLPSPLHF. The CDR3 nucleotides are TGTGCCAGCAGTTCCCTGCCTTCACCCCTCCACTTT.

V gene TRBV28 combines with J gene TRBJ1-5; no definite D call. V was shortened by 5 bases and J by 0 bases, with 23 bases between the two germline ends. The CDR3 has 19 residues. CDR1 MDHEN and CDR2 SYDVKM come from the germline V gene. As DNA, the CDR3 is TGTGCCAGCAGTGACGGGCGGGTTTCCGGGCCCTATAGCAATCAGCCCCAGCATTTT. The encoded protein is CASSDGRVSGPYSNQPQHF.

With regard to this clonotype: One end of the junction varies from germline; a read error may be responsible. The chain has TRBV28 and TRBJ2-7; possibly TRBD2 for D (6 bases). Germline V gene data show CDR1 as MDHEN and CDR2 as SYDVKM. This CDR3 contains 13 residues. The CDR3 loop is CTSSGTRGSPKYF. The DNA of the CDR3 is TGTACCAGCAGTGGGACTCGCGGTTCCCCAAAGTACTTC. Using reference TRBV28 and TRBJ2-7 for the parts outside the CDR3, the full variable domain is DVKVTQSSRYLVKRTGEKVFLECVQDMDHENMFWYRQDPGLGLRLIYFSYDVKMKEKGDIPEGYSVSREKKERFSLILESASTNQTSMYLCTSSGTRGSPKYFGPGTRLTVT.

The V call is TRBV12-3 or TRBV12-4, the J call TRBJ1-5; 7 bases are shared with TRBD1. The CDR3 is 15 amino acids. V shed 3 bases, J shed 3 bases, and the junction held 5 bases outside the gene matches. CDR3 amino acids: CASSFRDSVNQPQHF. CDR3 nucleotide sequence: TGTGCCAGCAGTTTTAGGGACAGCGTCAATCAGCCCCAGCATTTT.

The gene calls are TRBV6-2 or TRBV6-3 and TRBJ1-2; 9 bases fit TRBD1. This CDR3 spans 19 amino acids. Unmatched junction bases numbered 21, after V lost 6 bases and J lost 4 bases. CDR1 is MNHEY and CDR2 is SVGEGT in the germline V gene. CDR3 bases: TGTGCCAGCAGCCCCCATACAGGGGGCTCAATCCCTATCGGCTATGGCTACACCTTC. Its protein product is CASSPHTGGSIPIGYGYTF.

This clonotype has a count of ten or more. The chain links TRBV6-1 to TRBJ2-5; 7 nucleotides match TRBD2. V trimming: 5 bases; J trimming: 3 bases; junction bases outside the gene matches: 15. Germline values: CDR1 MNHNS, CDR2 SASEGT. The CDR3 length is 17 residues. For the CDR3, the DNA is TGTGCCAGCAGTCCAACTCCGGGGGGTCGGTTCGAAGAGACCCAGTACTTC. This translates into CASSPTPGGRFEETQYF.

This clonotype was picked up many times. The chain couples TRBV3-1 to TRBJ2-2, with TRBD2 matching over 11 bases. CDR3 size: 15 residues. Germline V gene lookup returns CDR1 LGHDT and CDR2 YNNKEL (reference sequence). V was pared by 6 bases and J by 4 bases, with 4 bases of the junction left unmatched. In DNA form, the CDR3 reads TGTGCCAGCAGTCCGGGACTAGCGGCCACCGGGGAGCTGTTTTTT. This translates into CASSPGLAATGELFF.

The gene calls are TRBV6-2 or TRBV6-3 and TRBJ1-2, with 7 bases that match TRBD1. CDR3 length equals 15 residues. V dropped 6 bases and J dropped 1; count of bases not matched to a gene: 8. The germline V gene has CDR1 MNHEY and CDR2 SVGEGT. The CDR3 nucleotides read TGTGCCAGCAGCCCGAGGACAGGACTTAACTATGGCTACACCTTC. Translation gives CASSPRTGLNYGYTF.

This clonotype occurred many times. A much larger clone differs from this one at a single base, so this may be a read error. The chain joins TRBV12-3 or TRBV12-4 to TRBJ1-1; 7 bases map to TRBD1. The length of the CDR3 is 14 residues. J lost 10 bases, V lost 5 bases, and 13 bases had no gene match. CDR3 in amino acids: CASSQDRAVVVAFF. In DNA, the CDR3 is TGTGCCAGCAGTCAAGACAGGGCGGTCGTGGTAGCTTTCTTT.

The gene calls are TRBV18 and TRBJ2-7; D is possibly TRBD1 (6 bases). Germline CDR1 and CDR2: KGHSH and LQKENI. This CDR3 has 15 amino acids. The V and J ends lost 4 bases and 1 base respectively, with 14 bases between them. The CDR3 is CASSLPDRPSYEQYF. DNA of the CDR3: TGTGCCAGCTCACTCCCCGACAGGCCATCCTACGAGCAGTACTTC.

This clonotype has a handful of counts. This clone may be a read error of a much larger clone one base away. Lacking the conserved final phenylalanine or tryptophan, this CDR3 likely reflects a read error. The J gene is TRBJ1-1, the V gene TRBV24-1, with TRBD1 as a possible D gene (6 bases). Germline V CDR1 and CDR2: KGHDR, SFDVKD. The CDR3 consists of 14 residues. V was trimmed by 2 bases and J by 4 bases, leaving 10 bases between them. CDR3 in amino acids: CATSDSHRATEAFL. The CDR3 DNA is TGTGCCACCAGTGATTCCCACAGGGCCACTGAAGCTTTCCTT.

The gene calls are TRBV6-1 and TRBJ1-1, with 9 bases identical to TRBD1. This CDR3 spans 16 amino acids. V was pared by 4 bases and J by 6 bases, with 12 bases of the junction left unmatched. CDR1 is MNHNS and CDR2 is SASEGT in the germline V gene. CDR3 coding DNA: TGTGCCAGCAGTGTCTGGGACAGGGATTCGTTCGCTGAAGCTTTCTTT. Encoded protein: CASSVWDRDSFAEAFF.

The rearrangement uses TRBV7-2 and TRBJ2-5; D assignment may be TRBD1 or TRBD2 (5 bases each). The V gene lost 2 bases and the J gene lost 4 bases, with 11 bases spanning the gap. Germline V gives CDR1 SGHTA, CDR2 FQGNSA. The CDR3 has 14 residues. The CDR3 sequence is CASSLRGEPETQYF. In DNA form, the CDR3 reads TGTGCCAGCAGCTTAAGAGGGGAACCAGAGACCCAGTACTTC.

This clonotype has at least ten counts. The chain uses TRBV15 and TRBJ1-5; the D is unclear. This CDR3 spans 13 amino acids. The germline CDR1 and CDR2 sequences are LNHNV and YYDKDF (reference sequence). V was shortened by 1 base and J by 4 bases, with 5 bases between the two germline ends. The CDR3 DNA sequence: TGTGCCACCAGCAGAGGCTTTAATCAGCCCCAGCATTTT. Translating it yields CATSRGFNQPQHF.

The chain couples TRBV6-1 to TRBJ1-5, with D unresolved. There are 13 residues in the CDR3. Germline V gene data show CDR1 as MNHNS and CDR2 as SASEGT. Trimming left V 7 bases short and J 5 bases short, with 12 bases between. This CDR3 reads CASTIEVYQPQHF. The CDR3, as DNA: TGTGCCAGCACAATTGAGGTATATCAGCCCCAGCATTTT.

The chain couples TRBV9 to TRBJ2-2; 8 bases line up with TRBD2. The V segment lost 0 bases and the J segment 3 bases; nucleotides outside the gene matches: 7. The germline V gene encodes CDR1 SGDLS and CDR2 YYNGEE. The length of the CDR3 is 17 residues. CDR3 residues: CASSVGPSGPHTGELFF. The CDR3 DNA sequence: TGTGCCAGCAGCGTAGGGCCTAGCGGGCCCCACACCGGGGAGCTGTTTTTT.

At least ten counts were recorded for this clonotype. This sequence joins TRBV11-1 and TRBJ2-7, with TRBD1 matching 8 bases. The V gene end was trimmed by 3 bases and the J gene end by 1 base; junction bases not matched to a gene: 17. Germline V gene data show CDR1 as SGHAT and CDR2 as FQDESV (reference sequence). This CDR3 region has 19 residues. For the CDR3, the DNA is TGTGCCAGCAGCTTTCTGACAGGGGAAGGGCTAGGGCCTTCCTACGAGCAGTACTTC. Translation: CASSFLTGEGLGPSYEQYF.

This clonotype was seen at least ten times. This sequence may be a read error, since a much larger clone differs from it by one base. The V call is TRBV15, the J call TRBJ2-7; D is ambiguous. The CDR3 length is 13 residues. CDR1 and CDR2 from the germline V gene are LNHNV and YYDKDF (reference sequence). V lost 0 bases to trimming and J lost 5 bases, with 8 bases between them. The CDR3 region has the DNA TGTGCCACCAGCAGAGAGTCAAGCCACGAGCAGTACTTC. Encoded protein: CATSRESSHEQYF.

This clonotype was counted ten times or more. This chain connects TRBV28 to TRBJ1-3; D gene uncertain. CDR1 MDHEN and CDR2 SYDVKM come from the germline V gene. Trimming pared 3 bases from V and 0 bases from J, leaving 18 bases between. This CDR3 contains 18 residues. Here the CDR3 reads CASSFGSFEGASGNTIYF. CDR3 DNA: TGTGCCAGCAGTTTCGGATCTTTTGAGGGAGCCTCTGGAAACACCATATATTTT.